These T cell receptor beta chains were read from a single sample in a study of T cell repertoires in cytomegalovirus infection. Their antigens are not known. TCRdb passed the reads through MiXCR, listing each CDR3 protein once. The table records some 480,000 distinct CDR3 sequences, 25% to 35% of them present only once. The specimen comprised cultured PBMCs, sampled from culture after CMV antigen stimulation. All receptors derive from a human donor in good health (CMV status not recorded). Some clones in this sample may be carry-over from other donors' samples. Each CDR3 is given with its conserved first and last residue. A D gene is named only where the DNA matches it firmly. Clone size is given for some rows only: seen once, a few or many times, or a class if the clone is expanded.

abundance,j_gene,d_gene,v_gene,CDR3nt,CDR3aa
-,TRBJ2-1,TRBD2,TRBV20-1,TGCAGTGCCGGGTTGTTAGCGGGAGTGGATGAGCAGTTCTTC,CSAGLLAGVDEQFF
-,TRBJ1-5,-,TRBV7-9,TGTGCCAGCAGAAGTGGAGATCAGCCCCAGCATTTT,CASRSGDQPQHF
-,TRBJ2-1,TRBD2,TRBV12-3/TRBV12-4,TGTGCCAGCACCCCTACGGGAGGGCGGTACAATGAGCAGTTCTTC,CASTPTGGRYNEQFF
-,TRBJ1-3,-,TRBV7-2,TGTGCCAGCAGCTTAATAGATAGCCACCTTGGAAACACCATATATTTT,CASSLIDSHLGNTIYF
few,TRBJ1-1,-,TRBV18,TGTGCCAGCTCGCCGGGGGCAGGGACCATGAACACTGAAGCTTTCTTT,CASSPGAGTMNTEAFF
-,TRBJ1-5,-,TRBV27,TGTGCCAGCAGTTTTTGGGATAATCAGCCCCAGCATTTT,CASSFWDNQPQHF
few,TRBJ1-1,TRBD1,TRBV19,TGTGCCAGTAGTGATAGGACAGGTATGAACACTGAAGCTTTCTTT,CASSDRTGMNTEAFF
few,TRBJ2-5,-,TRBV6-2/TRBV6-3,TGTGCCAGCAGTTACGGGCTAGTGCGGCAAGAGACCCAGTACTTC,CASSYGLVRQETQYF
-,TRBJ1-2,TRBD1,TRBV7-3,TGTGCCAGCAGCCCTACAGGGGCGCTGGGCTATGGCTACACCTTC,CASSPTGALGYGYTF
-,TRBJ2-3,-,TRBV30,TGTGCCTGGCCTTCTCTCATCTGGATTAGGGGCCCAGATACGCAGTATTTT,CAWPSLIWIRGPDTQYF
-,TRBJ1-2,-,TRBV6-2/TRBV6-3,TGTGCCAGCAGCCAACCTCAGGCGACGTATGTTAACTATGGCTACACCTTC,CASSQPQATYVNYGYTF
-,TRBJ1-1,-,TRBV10-3,TGTGCCACCCGGCCTCAGCAGAACACTGAAGCTTTCTTT,CATRPQQNTEAFF
-,TRBJ2-1,-,TRBV5-5,TGTGCCAGCAGCTTGGAGAGACTAGTCCTTTACAATGAGCAGTTCTTC,CASSLERLVLYNEQFF
few,TRBJ1-1,-,TRBV6-1,TGTGCCAGCAGTTTATCCCGGGACCCAAACACTGAAGCTTTCTTT,CASSLSRDPNTEAFF
-,TRBJ1-1,-,TRBV6-1,TGTGCCAGCAGGGCGTGCAGGTTGTGTGAAGCTTTCTTT,CASRACRLCEAFF
few,TRBJ1-5,-,TRBV6-2/TRBV6-3,TGTGCCAGCAGTTGGTGGAGTCAGCCCCAGCATTTT,CASSWWSQPQHF
-,TRBJ1-1,-,TRBV7-8,TGTGCCAGCAGCTTATCCGGACCTGAAGCTTTCTTT,CASSLSGPEAFF
-,TRBJ2-5,-,TRBV4-3,TGCGCCAGCAGCCAAGAAAGACTGGGTAGAGAGACCCAGTACTTC,CASSQERLGRETQYF
-,TRBJ2-3,-,TRBV5-1,TGCGCCAGCAGCTTGGTTGCTATCACAGATACGCAGTATTTT,CASSLVAITDTQYF
few,TRBJ2-5,TRBD2,TRBV7-8,TGTGCCAGCAGCCTGCGGACTAGCTTCCAAGAGACCCAGTACTTC,CASSLRTSFQETQYF
-,TRBJ1-1,-,TRBV19,TGTGCCAGTACAGTGGGGGAATGGAACACTGAAGCTTTCTTT,CASTVGEWNTEAFF
many,TRBJ2-5,TRBD2,TRBV7-3,TGTGCCAGCAGCCCCGTACGCGGGAGGGAAGAGACCCAGTACTTC,CASSPVRGREETQYF
-,TRBJ2-3,TRBD2,TRBV7-6,TGTGCCAGCAGCTCGGGACTAGCGGGATTGGATACGCAGTATTTT,CASSSGLAGLDTQYF
-,TRBJ2-3,-,TRBV7-2,TGTGCCAGCAGCTTGAACAGCGGCGGAGATACGCAGTATTTT,CASSLNSGGDTQYF
many,TRBJ1-5,TRBD1,TRBV12-3/TRBV12-4,TGTGCCAGCAGGCGGACAGGGGTTGATCAGCCCCAGCATTTT,CASRRTGVDQPQHF
-,TRBJ1-2,TRBD1,TRBV19,TGTGCCAGTAGTACGGACAGGGTGAACTATGGCTACACCTTC,CASSTDRVNYGYTF
-,TRBJ1-2,TRBD1,TRBV5-1,TGCGCCAGCAGCTTGACAAACAGGGGTCTTCTCTATGGCTACACCTTC,CASSLTNRGLLYGYTF
few,TRBJ1-1,-,TRBV6-6,TGTGCCAGCAGTTACGGCCAAATGAACACTGAAGCTTTCTTT,CASSYGQMNTEAFF
many,TRBJ2-1,TRBD2,TRBV24-1,TGTGCCACCAGTGCGGGAGGGAAGGATGAGCAGTTCTTC,CATSAGGKDEQFF
few,TRBJ2-2,TRBD2,TRBV4-3,TGCGCCAGCAGCCAAGAACAGCGGGAGGTCGGCGGGGAGCTGTTTTTT,CASSQEQREVGGELFF
few,TRBJ1-1,-,TRBV7-2,TGTGCCAGCAGCCCAATGGACGGAAACACTGAAGCTTTCTTT,CASSPMDGNTEAFF
-,TRBJ2-5,-,TRBV12-3/TRBV12-4,TGTGCCAGCAGTTTTCCCAGGGCTGGTCGCCAAGAGACCCAGTACTTC,CASSFPRAGRQETQYF
many,TRBJ1-2,TRBD1,TRBV7-2,TGTGCCAGCAGCTCCGGGACAGGCCGGGGCTATGGCTACACCTTC,CASSSGTGRGYGYTF
-,TRBJ2-1,TRBD2,TRBV11-3,TGTCCCAGCAGTTCCAGCGGGGCAACCTACAATGAGCAGTTCTTC,CPSSSSGATYNEQFF
many,TRBJ1-5,-,TRBV7-2,TGTGCCAGCAGCTTAAATTTGGGGGGCTCGCCCCAGCATTTT,CASSLNLGGSPQHF
-,TRBJ2-2,TRBD1,TRBV11-2,TGTGCCAGCAGCTTCGCCGGACAGGGGGCCGGGGAGCTGTTTTTT,CASSFAGQGAGELFF
-,TRBJ2-3,TRBD1,TRBV4-1,TGCGCCAGCAGCGGACAGGGTAGAACTAGCACAGATACGCAGTATTTT,CASSGQGRTSTDTQYF
few,TRBJ2-2,TRBD1,TRBV29-1,TGCAGCGTATCTACAGGGGACACCGGGGAGCTGTTTTTT,CSVSTGDTGELFF
-,TRBJ2-3,-,TRBV6-8,TGTGCCAGCAGTTCCGCCGTTGGGGGTATGAAAACAGATACGCAGTATTTT,CASSSAVGGMKTDTQYF
-,TRBJ2-6,TRBD1,TRBV28,TGTGCCACCGACAGGGGAACGTCTGGGGCCAACGTCCTGACTTTC,CATDRGTSGANVLTF
-,TRBJ2-5,-,TRBV28,TGTGCCTTGCAGTGGGGCCAAGAGACCCAGTACTTC,CALQWGQETQYF
-,TRBJ2-1,-,TRBV28,TGTGCCAGCAGTCGAGGGGAGGAGCAGTTCTTC,CASSRGEEQFF
-,TRBJ2-7,-,TRBV6-2/TRBV6-3,TGTGCCAGCAGAAGACGACGCAGCTCTCTATCCTACGAGCAGTACTTC,CASRRRRSSLSYEQYF
-,TRBJ1-1,-,TRBV29-1,TGCAGCCCCCGAGGGGGGCACACTGAAGCTTTCTTT,CSPRGGHTEAFF
once,TRBJ1-5,TRBD1,TRBV2,TGTGCCACCCAGGGGGCGGGTCAGCCCCAGCATTTT,CATQGAGQPQHF
-,TRBJ2-1,TRBD2,TRBV12-3/TRBV12-4,TGTGCCAGCAGTTTCCCCACTAGCGGGAGGGCAATGGGTGAGCAGTTCTTC,CASSFPTSGRAMGEQFF
few,TRBJ1-2,-,TRBV24-1,TGTGCCACCAGTGACTCCCAGGGACGGGGTGGCTACACCTTC,CATSDSQGRGGYTF
many,TRBJ2-2,-,TRBV7-2,TGTGCCAGCAGGCAAGACAGGCGAACCGGGGAGCTGTTTTTT,CASRQDRRTGELFF
-,TRBJ2-7,-,TRBV2,TGTGCCAGCCCAGTGGCGGGGGCAGGCGAGCAGTACTTC,CASPVAGAGEQYF
-,TRBJ2-2,TRBD1,TRBV19,TGTGCCAGTAGTATATCAGGGGGCAACACCGGGGAGCTGTTTTTT,CASSISGGNTGELFF
-,TRBJ2-7,-,TRBV27,TGTGCCAGCAGCCACCGACACCGGGGGCACGAGCAGTACTTC,CASSHRHRGHEQYF
-,TRBJ2-1,TRBD2,TRBV6-2/TRBV6-3,TGTGCCAGCAGGGCCCTAGCGGGAGTTCGCAATGAGCAGTTCTTC,CASRALAGVRNEQFF
-,TRBJ1-2,-,TRBV12-3/TRBV12-4,TGTGCCAGCAGTCCGCCTAACAGTGATGGCTACACCTTC,CASSPPNSDGYTF
many,TRBJ2-3,-,TRBV7-2,TGTGCCAGCAGCCCCCTTCGGCAGGGTATAGGAGATACGCAGTATTTT,CASSPLRQGIGDTQYF
-,TRBJ2-5,-,TRBV4-2,TGTGCCAGCAGCCAAGATGCTGTCGAAGAGACCCAGTACTTC,CASSQDAVEETQYF
-,TRBJ1-1,TRBD1,TRBV7-9,TGTGCCAGCAGCTCACGGGACAGCGCTTTCTTT,CASSSRDSAFF
few,TRBJ2-5,-,TRBV4-3,TGCGCCAGCAGCCCCGAGGGGACCCTGGGAGAGACCCAGTACTTC,CASSPEGTLGETQYF
many,TRBJ2-1,-,TRBV7-6,TGTGCCAGCAGCCCCCCCCGCTCCGGGATAGGCGATGAGCAGTTCTTC,CASSPPRSGIGDEQFF